A single sample is the source of the 8 T cell receptor beta chains below, sequenced in a study of T cells expressing NK-cell markers. TCRdb reanalyzed the 5' RACE reads, giving one entry per CDR3 protein sequence and no DNA. The sample is made up of fewer than 550,000 distinct CDR3 sequences, and the top ten hold more than 1.4% of it. Sample: blood T cells: a sorted CD56 or NKG2C T cell subset, CD4+ or CD8+ T cells, or bulk PBMC T cells (not recorded which). Receptor source: a woman in her 50s in good health.

The chain combines TRBV18 with TRBJ2-1; lacking DNA, the TRBD2 call made by TCRdb goes unchecked. There are 15 residues in the CDR3. From germline, CDR1 is KGHSH and CDR2 LQKENI. This CDR3 reads CASSLRDQSYNEQFF.

V usage is TRBV7-8 and J usage is TRBJ2-2; without DNA, the TCRdb call of TRBD1 cannot be checked. Germline CDR1 and CDR2: SGHVS and FQNEAQ. There are 15 residues in the CDR3. The CDR3 is CASSSGSGNTGELFF.

CDR3 residues: CASSFLPYYGYTF. The chain links TRBV7-9 to TRBJ1-2. The CDR3 covers 13 residues. Germline V CDR1 and CDR2: SEHNR, FQNEAQ (reference sequence).

V is TRBV18 and J is TRBJ2-5. CDR3 length: 13 residues. Germline CDR1 is KGHSH and CDR2 is LQKENI. The CDR3 protein is CASSPSSQETQYF.

V gene TRBV29-1 combines with J gene TRBJ2-1. Germline loops: CDR1 SQVTM, CDR2 ANQGSEA. This CDR3 is built from 15 residues. This CDR3 reads CSVETEPAAYNEQFF.

The V and J genes are TRBV14 and TRBJ2-1. Germline-derived CDR1 and CDR2 are SGHDN and FVKESK. The CDR3 length is 16 residues. The chain's CDR3 is CASSLDLVSPTSEQFF.

The chain couples TRBV10-3 to TRBJ2-1; without DNA, the TCRdb call of TRBD2 cannot be checked. There are 15 residues in the CDR3. Germline CDR1 reads ENHRY; CDR2 reads SYGVKD. The CDR3 sequence: CAISESTGLLDEQFF.

This chain connects TRBV5-1 to TRBJ2-6. Germline CDR1 is SGHRS and CDR2 is YFSETQ. The CDR3 is made up of 15 amino acids. CDR3 sequence reads: CASSLEVSGANVLTF.